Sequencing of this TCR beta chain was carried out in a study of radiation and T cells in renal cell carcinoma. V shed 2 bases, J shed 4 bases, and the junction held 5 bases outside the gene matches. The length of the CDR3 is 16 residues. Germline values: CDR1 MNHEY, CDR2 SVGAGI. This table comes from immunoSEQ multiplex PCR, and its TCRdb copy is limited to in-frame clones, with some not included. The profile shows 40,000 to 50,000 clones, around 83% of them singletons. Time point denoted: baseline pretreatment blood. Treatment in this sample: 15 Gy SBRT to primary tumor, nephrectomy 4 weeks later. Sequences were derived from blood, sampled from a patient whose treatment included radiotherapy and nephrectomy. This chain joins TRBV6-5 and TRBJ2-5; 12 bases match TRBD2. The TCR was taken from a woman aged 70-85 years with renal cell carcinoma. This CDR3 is CASSYQLAGGAETQYF. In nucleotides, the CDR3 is TGTGCCAGCAGTTACCAACTAGCGGGGGGAGCAGAGACCCAGTACTTC.